This T cell receptor (beta chain) was documented in a study of T cells in Graves' hyperthyroidism and ophthalmopathy. Study-wide context: Peripheral blood was collected at initial diagnosis, before any treatment. Regarding the study as a whole: From stable hyperthyroidism, ophthalmopathy was set apart by a 13 V-J model.

Uncontrolled infection, other autoimmune disease, pregnancy or lactation led to exclusion. There are many counts of this clonotype. Its specificity is unknown. RNA transcripts were the template for amplifying TCR beta CDR3 regions. The TCR CDR3 first-round RT-PCR relied on the HTBI primer set. TCRdb re-analysed the multiplex PCR reads in MiXCR, keeping a single row per CDR3 protein. The data show hundreds of thousands of distinct CDR3 sequences, around 38% seen once. Trimming stripped 1 base from V and 2 bases from J, with 5 bases between. The length of the CDR3 is 13 residues. Germline CDR1 reads MGHRA; CDR2 reads YSYEKL.

V is TRBV4-1 and J is TRBJ2-5, with unresolved D. This clonotype was sampled from a man aged 18 to 29 with Graves' hyperthyroidism. Material for sequencing was blood. The CDR3 DNA is TGCGCCAGCAGCCAAGTGGGTCAAGAGACCCAGTACTTC. Protein sequence: CASSQVGQETQYF.